The 18 T cell receptor beta chains in this list originate from one sample, sequenced in a study of T cell responses to AZD1222 COVID-19 vaccine. The table came from immunoSEQ multiplex PCR; TCRdb's copy has only in-frame clones and leaves some out. The repertoire has 110,000 to 150,000 clones, approximately 90% of them found once; the top ten carry about 1.9%. This specimen consisted of peripheral blood, obtained 28 days after the second AZD1222 dose. All receptors come from an adult who received the AZD1222 COVID-19 vaccine.

This rearrangement joins TRBV10-3 to TRBJ1-2; 9 bases line up with TRBD1. The CDR3 runs 17 residues. Germline V CDR1 and CDR2: ENHRY, SYGVKD. J was trimmed by 4 bases and V by 7 bases; bases with no gene match: 16. The CDR3 coding sequence is TGTGCCATCAAAAGACACGGGACAGGGAATGATGCCTATGGCTACACCTTC. Protein product: CAIKRHGTGNDAYGYTF.

In DNA form, the CDR3 reads TGCGCCAGCAGCTTGGGACTACAGGGCTTGGGTGAAAAACTGTTTTTT. It translates to CASSLGLQGLGEKLFF. The rearrangement joins TRBV5-1 to TRBJ1-4; possible D gene TRBD1, 6 bases. The CDR3 is 16 residues long. Germline V CDR1 and CDR2: SGHRS, YFSETQ. V was trimmed by 0 bases and J by 7 bases, leaving 16 bases between them. The full variable domain, its missing parts supplied by reference TRBV5-1 and TRBJ1-4, is KAGVTQTPRYLIKTRGQQVTLSCSPISGHRSVSWYQQTPGQGLQFLFEYFSETQRNKGNFPGRFSGRQFSNSRSEMNVSTLELGDSALYLCASSLGLQGLGEKLFFGSGTQLSVL.

The gene calls are TRBV19 and TRBJ1-1, with D unresolved. The germline V and J ends were trimmed by 7 bases and 1 base, with 13 bases remaining between them. Germline CDR1 reads LNHDA; CDR2 reads SQIVND (reference sequence). There are 14 residues in the CDR3. In nucleotides, the CDR3 is TGTGCCAGTACCCTAAGGCAAAAGAACACTGAAGCTTTCTTT. It translates to CASTLRQKNTEAFF.

The CDR3 DNA reads as TGTGCCAGTAGTCCTCGCCCAGGGGCGGAGGATGGCTACACCTTC. Protein: CASSPRPGAEDGYTF. The gene calls are TRBV19 and TRBJ1-2; a weak D match, TRBD1 (6 bases). The CDR3 is made up of 15 amino acids. Germline lookup yields CDR1 LNHDA and CDR2 SQIVND (reference sequence). Trimming took off 5 bases at V and 6 bases at J, with 19 bases between the two ends.

The chain uses TRBV7-9 and TRBJ1-4; D not certain. The CDR3 has 14 amino acids. Trimming removed 3 bases at V and 5 bases at J, with 10 bases between. Germline lookup yields CDR1 SEHNR and CDR2 FQNEAQ (reference sequence). This chain's CDR3 is CASSLGQTNEKLFF. DNA of the CDR3: TGTGCCAGCAGCTTGGGTCAGACAAATGAAAAACTGTTTTTT.

This clone was observed once. The chain recombines TRBV6-5 with TRBJ2-7, with a possible D match to TRBD2 (6 bases). The CDR3 consists of 14 residues. V was trimmed by 6 bases and J by 2 bases, leaving 14 bases between them. The germline V gene encodes CDR1 MNHEY and CDR2 SVGAGI. CDR3: CASSGDFQPYEQYF. The CDR3, as DNA: TGTGCCAGCAGCGGGGACTTCCAACCCTACGAGCAGTACTTC.

The chain uses TRBV7-3 and TRBJ1-3; D ambiguous. From germline, CDR1 is SGHTA and CDR2 FQGTGA. V was pared by 8 bases and J by 4 bases, with 12 bases between. This CDR3 is built from 13 residues. CDR3 amino acids: CASARAGGNTIYF. CDR3 nucleotides: TGTGCCAGCGCAAGAGCTGGCGGAAACACCATATATTTT.

This clone was detected a few times. V and J are TRBV4-1 and TRBJ1-1; D is uncertain. Germline assignment: CDR1 MGHRA and CDR2 YSYEKL. The CDR3 extends over 17 amino acids. The V end was cut by 1 base, the J end by 3 bases, with 18 bases between. The CDR3 nucleotides read TGCGCCAGCAGCCAAGTCTTTGCCCCTGGAGGCGACACTGAAGCTTTCTTT. Protein: CASSQVFAPGGDTEAFF.

V usage is TRBV28 and J usage is TRBJ1-2, with unresolved D. Germline loops: CDR1 MDHEN, CDR2 SYDVKM. The CDR3 is 12 residues long. Trimming took off 6 bases at V and 5 bases at J, with 10 bases between the two ends. The CDR3 DNA reads TGTGCCAGCAGGTCACCGGGTTATGGCTACACCTTC. It is translated as CASRSPGYGYTF.

The chain carries TRBV7-3 and TRBJ2-2; D is unclear. Germline V lookup: CDR1 SGHTA, CDR2 FQGTGA. This CDR3 is built from 14 residues. V gave up 5 bases and J gave up 0 bases, with 7 bases separating them. The CDR3 DNA sequence: TGTGCCAGCAGCCCAGACCCGAACACCGGGGAGCTGTTTTTT. This sequence encodes CASSPDPNTGELFF.

This rearrangement joins TRBV6-5 to TRBJ1-2; weak D call: TRBD1 (5 bases). Germline lookup yields CDR1 MNHEY and CDR2 SVGAGI. V was clipped by 6 bases and J by 2 bases, with 16 bases between them. This CDR3 comprises 15 residues. Here the CDR3 DNA reads TGTGCCAGCAGCGCGGGGGAAGGGTGGAACTATGGCTACACCTTC. Amino acid sequence: CASSAGEGWNYGYTF.

V and J are TRBV6-5 and TRBJ1-4; no clear D gene. There are 12 residues in the CDR3. The germline V and J ends were trimmed by 5 bases and 8 bases, with 9 bases remaining between them. From germline, CDR1 is MNHEY and CDR2 SVGAGI. The CDR3 spells CASSSPQEKLFF. CDR3 DNA: TGTGCCAGCAGTAGTCCCCAGGAAAAACTGTTTTTT.

The V call is TRBV3-1 (or the pseudogene TRBV3-2), the J call TRBJ1-2; D uncertain. CDR1 and CDR2 (germline): LGHDT, YNNKEL (reference sequence). The CDR3 is made up of 15 amino acids. Trimming removed 2 bases at V and 0 bases at J, with 10 bases between. Here the CDR3 DNA reads TGTGCCAGCAGCCAAAGCAGTACCTCTAACTATGGCTACACCTTC. Amino acid sequence: CASSQSSTSNYGYTF.

V usage is TRBV14 and J usage is TRBJ1-2; D is perhaps TRBD1 (5 bases). The CDR3 loop spans 13 amino acids. CDR1 and CDR2 (germline): SGHDN, FVKESK. The V gene lost 0 bases and the J gene lost 6 bases, with 8 bases spanning the gap. The CDR3 reads CASSQEWGDGYTF. DNA for the CDR3: TGTGCCAGCAGCCAAGAGTGGGGGGATGGCTACACCTTC.

The CDR3 bases are TGTGCCAGCATGAGGGCAACCATATATTTT. Its translation: CASMRATIYF. The V gene is TRBV12-3 or TRBV12-4, the J gene TRBJ1-3, with D hard to call. This CDR3 is 10 amino acids long. V was shortened by 7 bases and J by 10 bases, with 8 bases between the two germline ends.

The chain uses TRBV5-1 and TRBJ1-6; the D gene is possibly TRBD1 (5 bases). The germline gives CDR1 SGHRS, CDR2 YFSETQ. The CDR3 covers 15 residues. The V and J ends lost 0 bases and 10 bases respectively, with 14 bases between them. The CDR3 nucleotides are TGCGCCAGCAGCTTGGCCGGCAGGGAGAGGTCACCCCTCCACTTT. It codes for CASSLAGRERSPLHF.

V usage is TRBV27 and J usage is TRBJ1-5; D gene ambiguous. Deletions cut 4 bases from V and 4 bases from J, with 17 bases between. Germline assignment: CDR1 MNHEY and CDR2 SMNVEV (reference sequence). The CDR3 totals 16 residues. CDR3 protein: CASSSRYPQRNQPQHF. DNA for the CDR3: TGTGCCAGCAGTTCGCGGTATCCCCAGCGTAATCAGCCCCAGCATTTT.

As to this clone: The same CDR3 arises from other DNA sequences in this sample as well. This chain joins TRBV5-1 and TRBJ2-3; D may be TRBD2 (6 bases). The CDR3 loop spans 13 amino acids. The germline gives CDR1 SGHRS, CDR2 YFSETQ. Trimming left V 2 bases short and J 6 bases short, with 10 bases between. Written as DNA, the CDR3 is TGCGCCAGCAGCTTTTGGGGGAGGGATACGCAGTATTTT. The encoded protein is CASSFWGRDTQYF.